These 32 T cell receptor beta chains were all obtained from the same sample, sequenced in a study of response to subunit inactivated influenza vaccine. One entry per CDR3 protein, called by TCRdb with MiXCR from the RT-PCR reads. The sample records a few hundred thousand distinct CDR3 sequences, 12% to 15% being singletons. Sequencing used PBMCs from blood, obtained 11 to 12 days after vaccination. These TCRs come from a man over 45 who received an inactivated influenza vaccine.

This clonotype was detected only a few times. The chain carries TRBV28 and TRBJ2-2; maybe TRBD1 (6 bases). The CDR3 consists of 16 residues. Trimming removed 5 bases at V and 5 bases at J, with 18 bases between. Germline V gene data show CDR1 as MDHEN and CDR2 as SYDVKM. This chain's CDR3 is CASSPRQVLGTGELFF. CDR3 in DNA: TGTGCCAGCAGTCCACGACAGGTTCTGGGAACCGGGGAGCTGTTTTTT.

This sequence joins TRBV12-3 or TRBV12-4 and TRBJ1-1, with D perhaps TRBD1 (5 bases). The CDR3 is 13 residues long. With 5 bases removed from V and 6 bases from J, the gap between germline ends came to 13 bases. The CDR3 sequence: CASSTQGLAEAFF. The CDR3 DNA sequence: TGTGCCAGCAGTACTCAGGGTCTGGCTGAAGCTTTCTTT.

The table lists this clonotype with a few counts. The chain joins TRBV12-3 or TRBV12-4 to TRBJ2-2, with D possibly matching TRBD1 (6 bases). The CDR3 consists of 15 residues. V lost 6 bases to trimming and J lost 1 base, with 12 bases between them. The CDR3 DNA sequence: TGTGCCAGCAGCCATCACAGGGAGAACACCGGGGAGCTGTTTTTT. This encodes CASSHHRENTGELFF.

This clonotype was picked up a small number of times. The chain is built from TRBV12-3 or TRBV12-4 and TRBJ1-1; 7 nucleotides match TRBD1. This CDR3 spans 14 amino acids. V shed 6 bases, J shed 0 bases, and the junction held 4 bases outside the gene matches. CDR3 bases: TGTGCCAGCAGGCGGGGACAGATGAACACTGAAGCTTTCTTT. Residues: CASRRGQMNTEAFF.

This chain links TRBV29-1 with TRBJ1-2; no clear D gene. The CDR3 spans 12 residues. Trimming shortened V by 4 bases and J by 2 bases, and 8 bases separated the two germline ends. CDR1 is SQVTM and CDR2 is ANQGSEA in the germline V gene. The CDR3: CSVVGQNYGYTF. DNA of the CDR3: TGCAGCGTTGTCGGCCAAAACTATGGCTACACCTTC.

This rearrangement joins TRBV7-2 to TRBJ2-5; a weak D match, TRBD2 (5 bases). V was cut by 8 bases and J by 5 bases, with 15 bases left in between. The V gene's germline CDR1 is SGHTA and CDR2 FQGNSA. The CDR3 loop spans 13 amino acids. The CDR3 is CASGPGYKETQYF. CDR3 nucleotides: TGTGCCAGCGGACCGGGGTATAAGGAGACCCAGTACTTC.

The chain recombines TRBV9 with TRBJ2-3, with TRBD1 as a possible D gene (6 bases). The V gene lost 3 bases and the J gene lost 1 base, with 15 bases spanning the gap. Germline CDR1 and CDR2: SGDLS and YYNGEE. The CDR3 runs 16 residues. The CDR3 sequence is CASSGSGVGGTDTQYF. The DNA for the CDR3 is TGTGCCAGCAGCGGATCAGGGGTTGGTGGCACAGATACGCAGTATTTT.

This clonotype was seen many times. This chain links TRBV29-1 with TRBJ2-1; TRBD1 might be the D (5 bases). The CDR3 is 16 residues long. Between the trimmed V and J ends, which lost 3 bases and 2 bases, there was a span of 17 bases. Germline assignment: CDR1 SQVTM and CDR2 ANQGSEA. CDR3 coding DNA: TGCAGCGTTGATCCTTCAAGTGGGGCCGCCTACAATGAGCAGTTCTTC. Amino acid sequence: CSVDPSSGAAYNEQFF.

This clonotype was detected a few times. The chain combines TRBV2 with TRBJ1-1; D unresolved. V was cut by 5 bases and J by 5 bases, with 9 bases left in between. The germline V gene has CDR1 SNHLY and CDR2 FYNNEI. This CDR3 comprises 12 residues. The CDR3 is CASSIGRTEAFF. CDR3 coding DNA: TGTGCCAGCAGTATAGGGAGGACTGAAGCTTTCTTT. Together with reference TRBV2 and TRBJ1-1, the CDR3 gives the full variable domain: EPEVTQTPSHQVTQMGQEVILRCVPISNHLYFYWYRQILGQKVEFLVSFYNNEISEKSEIFDDQFSVERPDGSNFTLKIRSTKLEDSAMYFCASSIGRTEAFFGQGTRLTVV.

This clonotype was seen a handful of times. V gene TRBV25-1 combines with J gene TRBJ2-3, with a weak D call TRBD2 (7 bases). V shed 3 bases and J shed 3 bases, with 13 bases lying between them. CDR1 is MGHDK and CDR2 is SYGVNS in the germline V gene. The CDR3 covers 15 residues. The CDR3 here is CASSEEGGWTDTQYF. The DNA for the CDR3 is TGTGCCAGCAGTGAGGAGGGGGGGTGGACAGATACGCAGTATTTT.

This clonotype came up a few times. The chain recombines TRBV11-2 with TRBJ1-1; D remains ambiguous. The CDR3 has 15 residues. CDR1 is SGHAT and CDR2 is FQNNGV in the germline V gene. V lost 5 bases and J lost 1, with 14 bases in between. This CDR3 reads CASSDHLGPNTEAFF. CDR3 sequence (DNA): TGTGCCAGCAGCGACCACCTGGGTCCGAACACTGAAGCTTTCTTT.

The table lists this clonotype with many counts. V and J are TRBV28 and TRBJ2-7, with 11 bases identical to TRBD1. Per germline, CDR1 MDHEN and CDR2 SYDVKM. V dropped 2 bases and J dropped 5; count of bases not matched to a gene: 2. CDR3 length equals 14 residues. The CDR3 here is CASSLGDRGNEQYF. The CDR3 region has the DNA TGTGCCAGCAGTTTAGGGGACAGGGGGAACGAGCAGTACTTC.

This clonotype has more than one count but fewer than ten. V is TRBV7-8 and J is TRBJ1-5; a possible D gene is TRBD1 (6 bases). The V end was cut by 9 bases, the J end by 0 bases, with 18 bases between. This CDR3 region has 16 residues. CDR1 and CDR2 from the germline V gene are SGHVS and FQNEAQ. The CDR3 region has the DNA TGTGCCAGTTCAGCTTATACAGGGAATAGCAATCAGCCCCAGCATTTT. Translated, it gives CASSAYTGNSNQPQHF.

This sequence joins TRBV18 and TRBJ2-1; 9 nucleotides match TRBD1. Losses at the gene ends were 5 bases for V and 3 bases for J; bases not matched to a gene: 20. The CDR3 consists of 20 residues. CDR1 and CDR2 (germline): KGHSH, LQKENI. CDR3 sequence: CASSSSRDRDFNPGYNEQFF. Here the CDR3 DNA reads TGTGCCAGCTCATCATCCCGGGACAGGGATTTCAACCCAGGCTACAATGAGCAGTTCTTC.

The chain links TRBV30 to TRBJ2-2, with 12 positions matching TRBD2. The V segment lost 0 bases and the J segment 8 bases; nucleotides outside the gene matches: 7. Germline lookup yields CDR1 GTSNPN and CDR2 SVGIG (reference sequence). The length of the CDR3 is 16 residues. This chain's CDR3 is CAWSVLTSGGTGELFF. The CDR3 DNA reads as TGTGCCTGGAGTGTCCTGACTAGCGGGGGAACTGGGGAGCTGTTTTTT. The whole variable domain, filled in from reference TRBV30 and TRBJ2-2, reads SQTIHQWPATLVQPVGSPLSLECTVEGTSNPNLYWYRQAAGRGLQLLFYSVGIGQISSEVPQNLSASRPQDRQFILSSKKLLLSDSGFYLCAWSVLTSGGTGELFFGEGSRLTVL.

This clonotype was detected many times. The CDR3: CATSPPSGTYNEQFF. In DNA form, the CDR3 reads TGTGCCACCAGTCCCCCTAGCGGGACTTACAATGAGCAGTTCTTC. The chain is built from TRBV24-1 and TRBJ2-1, with 9 bases identical to TRBD2. V shed 6 bases and J 4 bases; nucleotides not matched to a gene: 6. Germline CDR1 is KGHDR and CDR2 is SFDVKD. The CDR3 sequence is 15 residues long.

This clonotype has ten or more counts. The J gene is TRBJ2-5, the V gene TRBV11-2; 8 nucleotides align to TRBD2. CDR3 length: 15 residues. The V gene end was trimmed by 2 bases and the J gene end by 6 bases; junction bases not matched to a gene: 8. Germline V gives CDR1 SGHAT, CDR2 FQNNGV. CDR3 sequence: CASSLTRGGRKTQYF. CDR3 nucleotides: TGTGCCAGCAGCTTAACCCGGGGGGGTAGGAAGACCCAGTACTTC.

The V call is TRBV7-8, the J call TRBJ2-4; 9 bases match TRBD1. V shed 5 bases and J 0 bases; nucleotides not matched to a gene: 5. Germline loops: CDR1 SGHVS, CDR2 FQNEAQ. The CDR3 covers 16 residues. CDR3 sequence reads: CASSPSDRGAKNIQYF. The CDR3 coding sequence is TGTGCCAGCAGCCCCTCGGACAGGGGAGCCAAAAACATTCAGTACTTC. Together with reference TRBV7-8 and TRBJ2-4, the CDR3 gives the full variable domain: GAGVSQSPRYKVAKRGQDVALRCDPISGHVSLFWYQQALGQGPEFLTYFQNEAQLDKSGLPSDRFFAERPEGSVSTLKIQRTQQEDSAVYLCASSPSDRGAKNIQYFGAGTRLSVL.

This clonotype was counted at least ten times. The genes are TRBV11-2 and TRBJ1-1, with no clear D. The CDR3 spans 12 residues. Germline V gene sequence: CDR1 SGHAT, CDR2 FQNNGV. V lost 2 bases and J lost 7, with 8 bases in between. CDR3 in amino acids: CASSLTEHEAFF. CDR3 DNA sequence: TGTGCCAGCAGCTTAACGGAACATGAAGCTTTCTTT.

At least ten counts were recorded for this clonotype. The chain couples TRBV20-1 to TRBJ2-1; 8 bases map to TRBD2. The CDR3 is 14 residues long. V shed 3 bases and J 4 bases; nucleotides not matched to a gene: 5. Germline CDR1 and CDR2: DFQATT and SNEGSKA (reference sequence). The CDR3 is CSASKRGPYNEQFF. The CDR3 nucleotides are TGCAGTGCTAGTAAGCGGGGGCCTTACAATGAGCAGTTCTTC.

Points on this clonotype: One end of the junction is discordant with germline, which a read error may explain. The V call is TRBV7-6, the J call TRBJ1-5; D not certain. CDR1 SGHVS and CDR2 FNYEAQ come from the germline V gene. This CDR3 is built from 15 residues. CDR3 DNA sequence: TGTGCAAGCAGCCCCCTAGAGGTGGGCAATCAGCCCCAGCATTTT. Translating gives CASSPLEVGNQPQHF.

Worth noting for this clonotype: A junction end diverges from the germline sequence, so it may reflect a read error. The chain employs TRBV7-9 and TRBJ1-1; the D is unclear. The CDR3 consists of 8 residues. Germline-derived CDR1 and CDR2 are SEHNR and FQNEAQ (reference sequence). This CDR3 is CASSSQHF. CDR3 DNA sequence: TGTGCCAGCAGTTCTCAACATTTT.

J is TRBJ2-1 and V is TRBV11-2, with TRBD2 matching 7 bases. Trimming took 4 bases from V and 0 from J; bases not matched to a gene: 6. CDR3 size: 16 residues. Germline CDR1 and CDR2: SGHAT and FQNNGV. The CDR3 coding sequence is TGTGCCAGCAGCTCCAGGCGGGGGAACTCCTACAATGAGCAGTTCTTC. This gives the protein CASSSRRGNSYNEQFF.

This chain joins TRBV6-2 or TRBV6-3 and TRBJ2-3; TRBD2 matches 8 bases. V dropped 3 bases and J dropped 4; count of bases not matched to a gene: 6. The CDR3 consists of 15 residues. Per the germline V gene, CDR1 is MNHEY and CDR2 is SVGEGT. The CDR3, as DNA: TGTGCCAGCAGTTATCCACCGGGAGGGCCAGATACGCAGTATTTT. Amino acids: CASSYPPGGPDTQYF.

A note on this clonotype: One end of the junction is discordant with germline, which a read error may explain. The rearrangement uses TRBV7-7 and TRBJ2-3, with D hard to call. The CDR3 consists of 14 residues. Germline V CDR1 and CDR2: SSHAT, FNYEAQ (reference sequence). Written as DNA, the CDR3 is TGTGCTAGCAGCTGGCCGGAGAGCACAGATACGCAGTATTTT. This codes for CASSWPESTDTQYF.

CDR3: CASGELYEQYF. The DNA for the CDR3 is TGTGCCAGCGGCGAGCTCTACGAGCAGTACTTC. This rearrangement joins TRBV28 to TRBJ2-7; D remains ambiguous. The CDR3 loop spans 11 amino acids. CDR1 and CDR2 from the germline V gene are MDHEN and SYDVKM. V was shortened by 8 bases and J by 3 bases, with 8 bases between the two germline ends.

The table lists this clonotype with a few counts. The chain joins TRBV20-1 to TRBJ1-6; 7 bases map to TRBD1. Trimming cost V 6 bases and J 13 bases; bases outside gene matches: 6. The CDR3 loop spans 11 amino acids. Germline V gene data show CDR1 as DFQATT and CDR2 as SNEGSKA (reference sequence). CDR3 region: CSATQTGPLHF. The CDR3 DNA is TGCAGTGCGACCCAGACAGGGCCCCTCCACTTT.

V gene TRBV6-2 or TRBV6-3 combines with J gene TRBJ1-1; perhaps TRBD1 as D (6 bases). The CDR3 runs to 13 residues. Trimming shortened V by 6 bases and J by 3 bases, and 11 bases separated the two germline ends. Germline V gene data show CDR1 as MNHEY and CDR2 as SVGEGT. CDR3 sequence reads: CASRPTGYTEAFF. The CDR3 nucleotides read TGTGCCAGCAGGCCGACAGGATACACTGAAGCTTTCTTT.

The chain is built from TRBV2 and TRBJ1-2, with D possibly matching TRBD1 (5 bases). V dropped 0 bases and J dropped 8 bases, with 13 bases sitting between them. The CDR3 loop spans 14 amino acids. CDR1 is SNHLY and CDR2 is FYNNEI in the germline V gene. The CDR3 region has the DNA TGTGCCAGCAGTGAAGCAAGCAGGGTGGGAGGCTACACCTTC. It translates to CASSEASRVGGYTF.

The genes are TRBV27 and TRBJ2-6; tentative D call: TRBD2 (6 bases). The germline V gene encodes CDR1 MNHEY and CDR2 SMNVEV (reference sequence). With 5 bases removed from V and 1 base from J, the gap between germline ends came to 12 bases. This CDR3 is 16 amino acids long. This CDR3 is CASSNGGGSGANVLTF. Here the CDR3 DNA reads TGTGCCAGCAGTAACGGGGGTGGGTCTGGGGCCAACGTCCTGACTTTC.

This clonotype came up a few times. The V and J genes are TRBV3-1 and TRBJ1-3; 7 bases are shared with TRBD1. Germline lookup yields CDR1 LGHDT and CDR2 YNNKEL (reference sequence). V gave up 5 bases and J gave up 2 bases; unmatched junction bases: 6. The CDR3 contains 15 residues. The CDR3: CASSSQGVAGNTIYF. DNA of the CDR3: TGTGCCAGCAGCAGCCAGGGGGTGGCTGGAAACACCATATATTTT.

The CDR3 protein is CASSGPSGYTF. The CDR3 DNA is TGTGCCAGCTCCGGACCCAGTGGCTACACCTTC. The V and J genes are TRBV18 and TRBJ1-2; D gene ambiguous. This CDR3 has 11 residues. CDR1 and CDR2 from the germline V gene are KGHSH and LQKENI. Trimming left V 6 bases short and J 7 bases short, with 9 bases between.